This T cell receptor (beta chain) was profiled in a study of blood T cell repertoires in COVID-19. Across the whole study: The study drew acute and convalescent COVID-19 samples from the United States, Italy and Spain.

The junction had 10 bases not matched to a gene; V was cut back by 5 bases and J by 3 bases. This CDR3 spans 17 amino acids. Germline V gene data show CDR1 as LNHDA and CDR2 as SQIVND (reference sequence). The method was immunoSEQ multiplex PCR; TCRdb's version includes in-frame clones alone and lacks a portion of them. Of roughly 250,000 clones in the sample, around four fifths were seen once. This sequence joins TRBV19 and TRBJ2-1; 10 positions match TRBD1. The sequencing sample was made of peripheral blood. This receptor was taken from a woman aged 40-49 years with active or convalescent COVID-19. CDR3 sequence reads: CASSESGTGEYYNEQFF. CDR3 in DNA: TGTGCCAGTAGTGAATCCGGGACAGGGGAGTACTACAATGAGCAGTTCTTC.